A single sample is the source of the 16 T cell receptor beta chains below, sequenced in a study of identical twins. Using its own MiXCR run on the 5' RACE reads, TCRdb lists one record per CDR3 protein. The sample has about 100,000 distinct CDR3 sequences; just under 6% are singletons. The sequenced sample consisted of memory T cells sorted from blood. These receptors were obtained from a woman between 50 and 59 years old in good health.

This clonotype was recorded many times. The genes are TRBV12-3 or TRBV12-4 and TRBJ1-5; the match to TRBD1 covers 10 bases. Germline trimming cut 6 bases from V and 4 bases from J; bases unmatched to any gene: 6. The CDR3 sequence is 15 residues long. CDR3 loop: CASRDDRGPNQPQHF. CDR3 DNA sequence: TGTGCCAGCAGAGACGACAGGGGGCCTAATCAGCCCCAGCATTTT.

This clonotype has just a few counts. The CDR3: CASSLGQPGTSGGNEQFF. The CDR3 region has the DNA TGTGCCAGCAGTTTAGGGCAGCCCGGGACTAGCGGAGGCAATGAGCAGTTCTTC. The chain joins TRBV12-3 or TRBV12-4 to TRBJ2-1; the match to TRBD2 covers 11 bases. The CDR3 is 18 residues long. J was trimmed by 6 bases and V by 1 base; bases with no gene match: 11.

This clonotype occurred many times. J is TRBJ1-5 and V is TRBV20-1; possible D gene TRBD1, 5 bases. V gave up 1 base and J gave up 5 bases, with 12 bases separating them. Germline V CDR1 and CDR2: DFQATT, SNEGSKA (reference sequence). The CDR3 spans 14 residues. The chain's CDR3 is CSARGGRVDQPQHF. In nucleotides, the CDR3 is TGCAGTGCTAGAGGGGGGAGGGTTGATCAGCCCCAGCATTTT.

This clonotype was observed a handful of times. For the CDR3, the DNA is TGTGCCATCAGTGACGACTATGGCTACACCTTC. The encoded protein is CAISDDYGYTF. The gene calls are TRBV10-3 and TRBJ1-2; D remains ambiguous. The V gene's germline CDR1 is ENHRY and CDR2 SYGVKD. CDR3 length equals 11 residues. Trimming pared 3 bases from V and 3 bases from J, leaving 2 bases between.

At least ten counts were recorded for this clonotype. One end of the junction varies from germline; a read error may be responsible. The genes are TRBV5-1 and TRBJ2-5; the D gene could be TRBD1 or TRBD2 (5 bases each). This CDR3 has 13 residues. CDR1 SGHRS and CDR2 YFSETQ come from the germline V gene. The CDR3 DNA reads TGTGCCAGCAGCCTTGGGGGTGGCGAGACCCAGTACTTC. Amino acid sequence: CASSLGGGETQYF. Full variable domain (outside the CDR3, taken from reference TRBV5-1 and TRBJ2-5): KAGVTQTPRYLIKTRGQQVTLSCSPISGHRSVSWYQQTPGQGLQFLFEYFSETQRNKGNFPGRFSGRQFSNSRSEMNVSTLELGDSALYLCASSLGGGETQYFGPGTRLLVL.

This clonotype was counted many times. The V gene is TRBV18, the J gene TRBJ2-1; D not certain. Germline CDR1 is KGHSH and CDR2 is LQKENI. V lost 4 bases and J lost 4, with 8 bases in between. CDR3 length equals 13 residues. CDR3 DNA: TGTGCCAGCTCACTTACAAGTTACAATGAGCAGTTCTTC. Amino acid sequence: CASSLTSYNEQFF. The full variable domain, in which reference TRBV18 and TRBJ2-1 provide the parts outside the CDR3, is NAGVMQNPRHLVRRRGQEARLRCSPMKGHSHVYWYRQLPEEGLKFMVYLQKENIIDESGMPKERFSAEFPKEGPSILRIQQVVRGDSAAYFCASSLTSYNEQFFGPGTRLTVL.

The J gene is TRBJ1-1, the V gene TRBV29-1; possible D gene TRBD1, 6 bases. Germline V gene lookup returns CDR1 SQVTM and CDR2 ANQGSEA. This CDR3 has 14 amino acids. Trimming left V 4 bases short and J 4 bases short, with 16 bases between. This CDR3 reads CSVGESGGGTEAFF. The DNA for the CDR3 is TGCAGCGTTGGGGAATCGGGAGGGGGCACTGAAGCTTTCTTT.

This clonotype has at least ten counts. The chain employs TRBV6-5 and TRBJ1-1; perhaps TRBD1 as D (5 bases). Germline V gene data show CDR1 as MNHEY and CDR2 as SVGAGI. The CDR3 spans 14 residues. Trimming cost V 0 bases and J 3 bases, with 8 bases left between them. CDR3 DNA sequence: TGTGCCAGCAGTTACTCGGGCAGGGACACTGAAGCTTTCTTT. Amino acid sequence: CASSYSGRDTEAFF.

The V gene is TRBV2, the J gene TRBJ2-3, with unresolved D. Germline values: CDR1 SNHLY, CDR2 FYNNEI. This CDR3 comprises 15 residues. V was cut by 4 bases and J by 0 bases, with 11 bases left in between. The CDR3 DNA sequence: TGTGCCAGCAGTGGTTCAGGAAAGAGCACAGATACGCAGTATTTT. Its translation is CASSGSGKSTDTQYF.

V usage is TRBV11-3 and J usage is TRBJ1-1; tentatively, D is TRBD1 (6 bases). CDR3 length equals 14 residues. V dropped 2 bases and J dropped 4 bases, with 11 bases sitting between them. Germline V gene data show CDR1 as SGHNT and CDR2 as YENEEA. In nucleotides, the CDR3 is TGTGCCAGCAGCTTATCCGACAGGACCACTGAAGCTTTCTTT. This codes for CASSLSDRTTEAFF.

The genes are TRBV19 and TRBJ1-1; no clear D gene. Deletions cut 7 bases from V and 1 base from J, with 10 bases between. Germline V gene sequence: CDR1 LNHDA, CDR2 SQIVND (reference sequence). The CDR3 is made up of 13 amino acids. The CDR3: CASMRQKNTEAFF. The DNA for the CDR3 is TGTGCCAGTATGAGGCAGAAGAACACTGAAGCTTTCTTT.

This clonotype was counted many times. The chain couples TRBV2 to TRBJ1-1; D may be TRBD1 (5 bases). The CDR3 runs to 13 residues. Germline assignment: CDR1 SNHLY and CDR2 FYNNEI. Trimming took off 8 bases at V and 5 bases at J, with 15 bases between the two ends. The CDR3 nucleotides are TGTGCCAGCTTAGTCAGGGTAGATACTGAAGCTTTCTTT. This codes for CASLVRVDTEAFF.

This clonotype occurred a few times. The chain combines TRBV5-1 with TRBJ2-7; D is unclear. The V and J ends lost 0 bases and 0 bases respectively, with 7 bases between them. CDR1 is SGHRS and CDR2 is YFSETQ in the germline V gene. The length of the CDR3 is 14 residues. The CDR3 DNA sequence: TGCGCCAGCAGCTTGGAGCAGAGCTCCTACGAGCAGTACTTC. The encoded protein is CASSLEQSSYEQYF.

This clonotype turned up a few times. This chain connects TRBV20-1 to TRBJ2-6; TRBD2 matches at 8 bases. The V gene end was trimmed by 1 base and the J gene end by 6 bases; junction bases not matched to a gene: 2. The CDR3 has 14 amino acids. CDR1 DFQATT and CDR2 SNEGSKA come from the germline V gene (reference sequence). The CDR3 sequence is CSARVGGAANVLTF. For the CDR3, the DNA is TGCAGTGCTAGAGTCGGGGGGGCGGCCAACGTCCTGACTTTC.

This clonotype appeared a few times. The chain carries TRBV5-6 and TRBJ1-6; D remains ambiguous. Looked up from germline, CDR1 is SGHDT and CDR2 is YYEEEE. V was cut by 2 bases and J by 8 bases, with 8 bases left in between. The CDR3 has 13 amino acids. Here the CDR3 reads CASSFGGDSPLHF. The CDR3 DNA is TGTGCCAGCAGCTTTGGTGGAGATTCACCCCTCCACTTT.

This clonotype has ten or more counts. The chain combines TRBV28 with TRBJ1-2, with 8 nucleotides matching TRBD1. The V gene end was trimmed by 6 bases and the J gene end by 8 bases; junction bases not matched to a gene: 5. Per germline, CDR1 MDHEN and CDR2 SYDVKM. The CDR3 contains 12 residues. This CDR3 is CASSGQGRGYTF. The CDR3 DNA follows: TGTGCCAGCAGCGGACAGGGTCGGGGCTACACCTTC.